What follows are 25 T cell receptor beta chains derived from one specimen sequenced in a study of shared clonotypes between healthy human individuals. The repertoire was sequenced with immunoSEQ multiplex PCR; TCRdb's copy has only in-frame clones and lacks some. The sample lists 2 million to 2.5 million clones, about 95% seen once, with approximately 1.2% in the top ten. Only CD45RO-negative cells positively selected for CCR7 counted as naive CD8 cells, so terminally differentiated effector memory CD45RA+ cells were excluded. Input material: naive CD8+ T cells sorted from blood. Receptors originate from a man younger than 35 in good health.

The gene calls are TRBV30 and TRBJ1-1, with D perhaps matching TRBD1 (5 bases). CDR3 length equals 12 residues. The V end was cut by 4 bases, the J end by 4 bases, with 10 bases between. Looked up from germline, CDR1 is GTSNPN and CDR2 is SVGIG (reference sequence). Written as DNA, the CDR3 is TGTGCCTGGAATCCAGGGATCACTGAAGCTTTCTTT. This sequence encodes CAWNPGITEAFF.

The chain joins TRBV7-9 to TRBJ1-5; tentative D call: TRBD1 (5 bases). Germline V gene lookup returns CDR1 SEHNR and CDR2 FQNEAQ (reference sequence). V gave up 2 bases and J gave up 5 bases, with 10 bases separating them. The CDR3 loop spans 14 amino acids. The CDR3 loop is CASSLNVGDQPQHF. Here the CDR3 DNA reads TGTGCCAGCAGCTTAAACGTGGGGGATCAGCCCCAGCATTTT.

The chain employs TRBV28 and TRBJ1-3; no definite D call. Trimming removed 6 bases at V and 0 bases at J, with 12 bases between. CDR1 and CDR2 from the germline V gene are MDHEN and SYDVKM. This CDR3 spans 15 amino acids. CDR3 residues: CASSQIPSSGNTIYF. The CDR3 DNA follows: TGTGCCAGCAGCCAAATACCGAGCTCTGGAAACACCATATATTTT.

The chain is built from TRBV6-5 and TRBJ1-5, with 8 bases identical to TRBD1. V trimming: 6 bases; J trimming: 3 bases; junction bases outside the gene matches: 1. Looked up from germline, CDR1 is MNHEY and CDR2 is SVGAGI. The CDR3 extends over 13 amino acids. The CDR3 sequence: CASRGQVNQPQHF. In DNA, the CDR3 is TGTGCCAGCAGGGGACAGGTCAATCAGCCCCAGCATTTT.

The V and J genes are TRBV7-9 and TRBJ2-7, with 8 bases aligning to TRBD1. CDR3 length: 13 amino acids. The ends lost 5 bases at V and 5 bases at J; junction bases unmatched: 5. CDR1 and CDR2 (germline): SEHNR, FQNEAQ (reference sequence). The DNA of the CDR3 is TGTGCCAGCAGCCCGTGGACAGGGAACGAGCAGTACTTC. Translated, it gives CASSPWTGNEQYF. The full variable domain, in which reference TRBV7-9 and TRBJ2-7 provide the parts outside the CDR3, is DTGVSQNPRHKITKRGQNVTFRCDPISEHNRLYWYRQTLGQGPEFLTYFQNEAQLEKSRLLSDRFSAERPKGSFSTLEIQRTEQGDSAMYLCASSPWTGNEQYFGPGTRLTVT.

V gene TRBV15 combines with J gene TRBJ1-4, with 9 bases that match TRBD1. This CDR3 comprises 16 residues. The germline V gene encodes CDR1 LNHNV and CDR2 YYDKDF (reference sequence). V lost 1 base to trimming and J lost 6 bases; unmatched junction nucleotides: 6. CDR3 bases: TGTGCCACCAGCAGAGCAGTACAGGGGGCTTATGAAAAACTGTTTTTT. Its protein product is CATSRAVQGAYEKLFF.

This clone was recorded only once. V gene TRBV10-1 combines with J gene TRBJ2-3, with TRBD1 matching over 10 bases. Germline V gives CDR1 WNHNN, CDR2 SYGVQD (reference sequence). The CDR3 runs 15 residues. Germline trimming cut 8 bases from V and 1 base from J; bases unmatched to any gene: 6. In DNA form, the CDR3 reads TGCGCCAGCGGGGACAGGGGACAAGGCACAGATACGCAGTATTTT. Residues: CASGDRGQGTDTQYF.

The V gene is TRBV10-1, the J gene TRBJ1-2; the D gene is possibly TRBD1 (5 bases). Trimming took off 5 bases at V and 2 bases at J, with 12 bases between the two ends. CDR3 length: 14 amino acids. Germline V gives CDR1 WNHNN, CDR2 SYGVQD (reference sequence). The CDR3 spells CASSPGGENYGYTF. As DNA, the CDR3 is TGCGCCAGCAGTCCAGGAGGGGAGAACTATGGCTACACCTTC.

The chain employs TRBV4-1 and TRBJ2-7, with 7 bases aligning to TRBD2. The CDR3 contains 16 residues. Germline CDR1 and CDR2: MGHRA and YSYEKL. V gave up 0 bases and J gave up 4 bases; unmatched junction bases: 9. The CDR3 reads CASSQELGGRLYEQYF. DNA of the CDR3: TGCGCCAGCAGCCAAGAACTGGGAGGGAGATTGTACGAGCAGTACTTC.

The chain carries TRBV28 and TRBJ1-5; D is uncertain. The CDR3 has 15 amino acids. Germline assignment: CDR1 MDHEN and CDR2 SYDVKM. V was pared by 6 bases and J by 0 bases, with 12 bases between. The CDR3 is CASSPLHHSNQPQHF. CDR3 sequence (DNA): TGTGCCAGCAGCCCACTGCACCATAGCAATCAGCCCCAGCATTTT. Drawing the rest from reference TRBV28 and TRBJ1-5, the complete variable domain is DVKVTQSSRYLVKRTGEKVFLECVQDMDHENMFWYRQDPGLGLRLIYFSYDVKMKEKGDIPEGYSVSREKKERFSLILESASTNQTSMYLCASSPLHHSNQPQHFGDGTRLSIL.

The genes are TRBV7-9 and TRBJ2-7; 9 bases align to TRBD2. J gave up 3 bases and V 4 bases, and 10 bases lay outside the gene matches. The CDR3 extends over 16 amino acids. Germline CDR1 is SEHNR and CDR2 is FQNEAQ (reference sequence). DNA of the CDR3: TGTGCCAGCAGCTCCTCCGGGACTAGCAGATTCTACGAGCAGTACTTC. It yields the protein CASSSSGTSRFYEQYF.

V and J are TRBV29-1 and TRBJ1-1; D ambiguous. The CDR3 is 11 residues long. The V gene lost 3 bases and the J gene lost 5 bases, with 7 bases spanning the gap. Per the germline V gene, CDR1 is SQVTM and CDR2 is ANQGSEA. CDR3 in DNA: TGCAGCGTTGACCCAGTAACTGAAGCTTTCTTT. Amino acid sequence: CSVDPVTEAFF.

Comments on this clone: The identical CDR3 is also encoded by other nucleotide sequences in the sample. V is TRBV15 and J is TRBJ2-7, with D uncertain. Looked up from germline, CDR1 is LNHNV and CDR2 is YYDKDF (reference sequence). V dropped 0 bases and J dropped 3 bases, with 6 bases sitting between them. The CDR3 contains 13 residues. In nucleotides, the CDR3 is TGTGCCACCAGCAGAGAGGAAGGCTACGAGCAGTACTTC. Protein sequence: CATSREEGYEQYF.

J is TRBJ2-7 and V is TRBV5-6, with D perhaps TRBD1 or TRBD2 (6 bases each). The germline V gene encodes CDR1 SGHDT and CDR2 YYEEEE. Trimming took off 1 base at V and 1 base at J, with 15 bases between the two ends. CDR3 length equals 16 residues. The CDR3 protein is CASSLTGGLASYEQYF. The CDR3 DNA reads TGTGCCAGCAGCTTGACTGGGGGGCTAGCGTCCTACGAGCAGTACTTC. Drawing the rest from reference TRBV5-6 and TRBJ2-7, the complete variable domain is DAGVTQSPTHLIKTRGQQVTLRCSPKSGHDTVSWYQQALGQGPQFIFQYYEEEERQRGNFPDRFSGHQFPNYSSELNVNALLLGDSALYLCASSLTGGLASYEQYFGPGTRLTVT.

The chain has TRBV18 and TRBJ1-2; D gene uncertain. Germline CDR1 and CDR2: KGHSH and LQKENI. Trimming pared 2 bases from V and 1 base from J, leaving 11 bases between. This CDR3 has 15 residues. CDR3 loop: CASSPVYTHNYGYTF. The CDR3 DNA sequence: TGTGCCAGCTCACCAGTATACACACATAACTATGGCTACACCTTC.

The chain carries TRBV6-8 and TRBJ2-1; D is unclear. CDR1 MNHGY and CDR2 SAAAGT come from the germline V gene. Deletions cut 4 bases from V and 8 bases from J, with 3 bases between. The CDR3 consists of 10 residues. The CDR3 nucleotides read TGTGCCAGCAGTTCCGATGAGCAGTTCTTC. Translated: CASSSDEQFF.

V usage is TRBV30 and J usage is TRBJ2-5; D uncertain. In germline, CDR1 is GTSNPN, CDR2 SVGIG (reference sequence). The CDR3 is 15 amino acids. The V end was cut by 3 bases, the J end by 0 bases, with 14 bases between. The CDR3 DNA reads TGTGCCTGGAGGCACGGCCGAAGCGACCAAGAGACCCAGTACTTC. Protein sequence: CAWRHGRSDQETQYF.

This rearrangement joins TRBV7-9 to TRBJ2-1; the D is unclear. In germline, CDR1 is SEHNR, CDR2 FQNEAQ (reference sequence). The CDR3 consists of 17 residues. The V gene lost 1 base and the J gene lost 8 bases, with 21 bases spanning the gap. The CDR3 DNA is TGTGCCAGCAGCTTAGGTGTTTTGCCTAGGAGTGGCGATGAGCAGTTCTTC. Its translation: CASSLGVLPRSGDEQFF.

V gene TRBV25-1 combines with J gene TRBJ2-7; 8 bases align to TRBD1. The germline V gene has CDR1 MGHDK and CDR2 SYGVNS. This CDR3 spans 14 amino acids. The ends lost 4 bases at V and 6 bases at J; junction bases unmatched: 8. CDR3 sequence: CASSGQGPYAEQYF. The CDR3 nucleotides read TGTGCCAGCAGTGGACAGGGGCCCTACGCCGAGCAGTACTTC.

This chain connects TRBV11-1 to TRBJ2-7; no clear D. CDR1 is SGHAT and CDR2 is FQDESV in the germline V gene (reference sequence). CDR3 length equals 14 residues. Between the trimmed V and J ends, which lost 1 base and 3 bases, there was a span of 10 bases. The CDR3 sequence is CASSLEGRSYEQYF. As DNA, the CDR3 is TGTGCCAGCAGCTTAGAGGGTCGAAGCTACGAGCAGTACTTC.

With regard to this clone: Other DNA sequences in the same sample also yield this CDR3. The gene calls are TRBV10-2 and TRBJ2-7; D is uncertain. V lost 8 bases and J 0 bases, leaving 5 bases between the germline ends. Germline CDR1 reads WSHSY; CDR2 reads SAAADI. This CDR3 has 11 amino acids. The CDR3 DNA is TGCGCCAGCGGCGACTCCTACGAGCAGTACTTC. Encoded protein: CASGDSYEQYF.

On this clone: Other DNA sequences in this sample translate to the same CDR3. This CDR3 is CASSDRTSGDYEQYF. The CDR3 region has the DNA TGTGCCAGCAGTGATCGGACTAGCGGGGACTACGAGCAGTACTTC. V and J are TRBV6-4 and TRBJ2-7, with 12 bases lining up with TRBD2. CDR1 and CDR2 from the germline V gene are MRHNA and SNTAGT. There are 15 residues in the CDR3. V was clipped by 3 bases and J by 3 bases; unmatched bases: 3.

The genes are TRBV27 and TRBJ2-1; 8 positions agree with TRBD2. V was clipped by 2 bases and J by 8 bases; unmatched bases: 5. Looked up from germline, CDR1 is MNHEY and CDR2 is SMNVEV (reference sequence). The CDR3 loop spans 14 amino acids. The CDR3 loop is CASSLRLAGHEQFF. CDR3 DNA: TGTGCCAGCAGTTTAAGGCTAGCGGGCCATGAGCAGTTCTTC.

The genes are TRBV4-3 and TRBJ2-5; unclear D gene. CDR3 length: 13 residues. Germline V gives CDR1 LGHNA, CDR2 YSLEER. Trimming shortened V by 1 base and J by 5 bases, and 8 bases separated the two germline ends. Written as DNA, the CDR3 is TGCGCCAGCAGCCAAGTCCCTCGGGAGACCCAGTACTTC. The encoded protein is CASSQVPRETQYF.

The chain recombines TRBV7-6 with TRBJ1-1; D is unresolved. The length of the CDR3 is 13 residues. The germline V gene has CDR1 SGHVS and CDR2 FNYEAQ. Trimming took off 5 bases at V and 1 base at J, with 8 bases between the two ends. The CDR3 sequence: CASSQRTNTEAFF. Written as DNA, the CDR3 is TGTGCCAGCAGCCAACGGACGAACACTGAAGCTTTCTTT. The complete variable domain, with remaining parts taken from reference TRBV7-6 and TRBJ1-1, reads GAGVSQSPRYKVTKRGQDVALRCDPISGHVSLYWYRQALGQGPEFLTYFNYEAQQDKSGLPNDRFSAERPEGSISTLTIQRTEQRDSAMYRCASSQRTNTEAFFGQGTRLTVV.